The subject of this entry is one T cell receptor beta chain. The clone's antigen remains unknown. Base qualities are missing; no much larger clone stands one base away. These data originate in a study of cytomegalovirus exposure and HLA in healthy donors (dated by TCRdb to 2017 to 2019). Background for the entire study: The 500 to 700 repertoires of the first cohort and the 120 validation repertoires were produced on the same platform, according to a later analysis. The study aimed to test whether cataloging public T cell receptors could reveal signatures of past pathogen exposure. A separate validation cohort of roughly 130 different subjects was used in addition to the roughly 700-subject first cohort. High-throughput TCR immunosequencing, statistical association of individual TCRs with disease status, and machine learning were combined to predict cytomegalovirus infection status.

What the study reported, not specific to this receptor: In a later analysis, TCRs clustered in the first cohort were found to also tend to co-occur in the roughly 120 validation repertoires, with over 90% of cluster scores above 0. It was suggested by the authors that the approach could potentially be generalized to other disease states and immunological phenotypes. A later analysis had no HLA typing for the validation cohort, so co-occurrence there was scored across all 110 or so repertoires. Most TCR sequences were observed very rarely across donors, whereas some public TCRs were present in many individuals. In the study, 150 to 200 TCR beta chains were listed as associated with cytomegalovirus. Three of the identified cytomegalovirus-associated TCR beta chains were confirmed in vitro to be specific for cytomegalovirus antigens. The classifier was reported to diagnose cytomegalovirus status with high specificity and sensitivity in both the original cohort and the validation cohort.

From cysteine to phenylalanine, the CDR3 is 14 amino acids long. The retained sequence is limited to the CDR3, 42 bases, with the frame set at the first base. Taken from the germline V gene (reference sequence), the CDR1 and CDR2 loops are LNHDA and SQIVND. V ends up 6 bases short and J 2 bases short, with an unmatched junction base count of 6. Receptor amplification or capture employed the immunoSEQ multiplex PCR assay. Concerning the study's data processing: A statistical classification framework was built to diagnose cytomegalovirus status from the catalog of TCR beta chain sequences. Not all clones reach the TCRdb copy of this immuneACCESS table, which keeps in-frame sequences only. Checked studies attribute under half of the gap to unresolved V genes and leave the rest unexplained. The V and J calls and clone size come from that table; D and trimming were worked out from the DNA. The sample has tens of thousands of clones on record, about 92% of them singletons. 1% to 1.5% of the sample is in the top ten clones.

Donors formed part of the validation cohort, which comprised 95 to 150 subjects and was distinct from the first cohort of under 800 subjects. Source material: PBMCs. This TCR was recovered from a woman under 30 in good health and CMV-seronegative. The sequence is built from TRBV19 and TRBJ1-1; a stretch of 7 junction bases matches TRBD1. The CDR3 sequence is CASRTRTGNTEAFF. The sequenced DNA: TGTGCCAGTAGAACTAGGACAGGAAACACTGAAGCTTTCTTT.